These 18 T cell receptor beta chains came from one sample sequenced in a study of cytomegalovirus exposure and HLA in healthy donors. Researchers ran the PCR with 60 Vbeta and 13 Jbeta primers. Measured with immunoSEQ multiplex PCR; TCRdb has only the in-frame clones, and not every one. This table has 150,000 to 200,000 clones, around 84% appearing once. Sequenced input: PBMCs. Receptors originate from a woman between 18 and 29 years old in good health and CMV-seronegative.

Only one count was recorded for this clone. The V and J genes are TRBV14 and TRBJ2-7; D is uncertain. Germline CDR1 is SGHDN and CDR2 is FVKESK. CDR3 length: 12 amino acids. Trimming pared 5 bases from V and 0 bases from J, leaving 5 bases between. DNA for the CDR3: TGTGCCAGCAGCGAGAACTCCTACGAGCAGTACTTC. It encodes CASSENSYEQYF. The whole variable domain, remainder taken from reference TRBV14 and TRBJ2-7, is EAGVTQFPSHSVIEKGQTVTLRCDPISGHDNLYWYRRVMGKEIKFLLHFVKESKQDESGMPNNRFLAERTGGTYSTLKVQPAELEDSGVYFCASSENSYEQYFGPGTRLTVT.

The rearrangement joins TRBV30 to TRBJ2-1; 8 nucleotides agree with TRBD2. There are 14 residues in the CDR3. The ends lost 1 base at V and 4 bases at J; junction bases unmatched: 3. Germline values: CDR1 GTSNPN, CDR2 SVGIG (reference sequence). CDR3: CAWSASGYYNEQFF. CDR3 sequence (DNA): TGTGCCTGGAGTGCTAGCGGGTATTACAATGAGCAGTTCTTC.

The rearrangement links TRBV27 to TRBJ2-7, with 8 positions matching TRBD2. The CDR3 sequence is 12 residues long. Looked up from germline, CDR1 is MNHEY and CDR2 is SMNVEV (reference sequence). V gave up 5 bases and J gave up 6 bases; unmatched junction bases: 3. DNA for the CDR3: TGTGCCAGCAGTGGACTAGCTGGCGAGCAGTACGTC. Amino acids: CASSGLAGEQYV.

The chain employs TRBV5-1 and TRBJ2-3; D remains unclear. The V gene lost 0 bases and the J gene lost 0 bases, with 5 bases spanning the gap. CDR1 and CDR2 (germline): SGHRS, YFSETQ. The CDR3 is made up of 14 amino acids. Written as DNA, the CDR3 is TGCGCCAGCAGCTTGGACAGTAGCACAGATACGCAGTATTTT. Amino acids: CASSLDSSTDTQYF.

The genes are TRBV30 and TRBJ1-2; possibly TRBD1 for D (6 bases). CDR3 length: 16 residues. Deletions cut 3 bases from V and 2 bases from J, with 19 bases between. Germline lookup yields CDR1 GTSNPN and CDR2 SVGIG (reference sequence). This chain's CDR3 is CAWSLVRGRGNYGYTF. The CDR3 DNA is TGTGCCTGGAGCCTCGTGCGGGGGCGGGGGAACTATGGCTACACCTTC.

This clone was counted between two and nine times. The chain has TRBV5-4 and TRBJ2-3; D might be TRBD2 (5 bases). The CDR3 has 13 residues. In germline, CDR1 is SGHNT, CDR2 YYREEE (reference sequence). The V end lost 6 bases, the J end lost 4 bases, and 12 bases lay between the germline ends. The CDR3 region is CASTTAGADTQYF. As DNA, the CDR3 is TGTGCCAGCACCACTGCGGGCGCAGATACGCAGTATTTT.

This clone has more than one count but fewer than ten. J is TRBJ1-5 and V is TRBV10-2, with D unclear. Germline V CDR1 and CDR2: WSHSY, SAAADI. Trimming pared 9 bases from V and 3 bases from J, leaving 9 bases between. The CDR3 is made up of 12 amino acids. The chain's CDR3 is CASSWANQPQHF. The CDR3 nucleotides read TGCGCCAGTTCGTGGGCCAATCAGCCCCAGCATTTT.

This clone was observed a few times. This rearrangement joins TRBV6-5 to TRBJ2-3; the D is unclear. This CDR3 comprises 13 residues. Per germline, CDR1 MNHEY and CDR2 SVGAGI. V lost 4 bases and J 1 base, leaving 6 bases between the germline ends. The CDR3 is CASSSLGTDTQYF. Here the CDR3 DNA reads TGTGCCAGCAGTTCCCTCGGCACAGATACGCAGTATTTT.

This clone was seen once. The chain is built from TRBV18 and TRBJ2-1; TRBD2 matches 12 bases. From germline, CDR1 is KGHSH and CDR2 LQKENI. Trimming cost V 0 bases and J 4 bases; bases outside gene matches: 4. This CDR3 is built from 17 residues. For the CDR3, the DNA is TGTGCCAGCTCACCACCAGGGACTAGCGGGCCTTACAATGAGCAGTTCTTC. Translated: CASSPPGTSGPYNEQFF.

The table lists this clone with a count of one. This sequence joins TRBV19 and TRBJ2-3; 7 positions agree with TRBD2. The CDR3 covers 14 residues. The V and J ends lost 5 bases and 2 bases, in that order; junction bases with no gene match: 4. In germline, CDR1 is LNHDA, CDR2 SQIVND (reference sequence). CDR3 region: CASSGGDFTDTQYF. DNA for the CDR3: TGTGCCAGTAGTGGGGGGGACTTCACAGATACGCAGTATTTT.

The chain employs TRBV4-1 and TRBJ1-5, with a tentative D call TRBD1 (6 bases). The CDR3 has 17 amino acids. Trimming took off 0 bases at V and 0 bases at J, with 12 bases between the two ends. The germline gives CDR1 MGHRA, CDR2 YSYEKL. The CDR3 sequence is CASSQDNGGRSNQPQHF. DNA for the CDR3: TGCGCCAGCAGCCAAGATAACGGGGGGCGTAGCAATCAGCCCCAGCATTTT.

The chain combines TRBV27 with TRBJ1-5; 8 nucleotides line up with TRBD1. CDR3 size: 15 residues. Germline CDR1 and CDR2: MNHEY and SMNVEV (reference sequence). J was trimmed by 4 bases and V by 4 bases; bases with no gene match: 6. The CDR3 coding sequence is TGTGCCAGCAGTTCCTGGACAGGGCTTAATCAGCCCCAGCATTTT. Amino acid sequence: CASSSWTGLNQPQHF.

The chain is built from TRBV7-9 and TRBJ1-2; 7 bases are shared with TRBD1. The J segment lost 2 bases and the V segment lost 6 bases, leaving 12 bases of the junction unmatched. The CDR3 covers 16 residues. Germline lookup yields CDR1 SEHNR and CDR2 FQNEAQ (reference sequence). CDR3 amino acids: CASRPITRTGNYGYTF. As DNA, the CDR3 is TGTGCCAGCAGACCTATAACCCGGACAGGCAACTATGGCTACACCTTC.

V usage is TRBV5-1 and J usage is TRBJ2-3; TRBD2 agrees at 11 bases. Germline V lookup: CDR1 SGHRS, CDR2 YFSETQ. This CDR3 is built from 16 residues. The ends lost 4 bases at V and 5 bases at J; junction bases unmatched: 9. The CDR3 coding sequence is TGCGCCAGCAGCGGCTCTAGCGGGAGGATGGGAGATACGCAGTATTTT. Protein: CASSGSSGRMGDTQYF.

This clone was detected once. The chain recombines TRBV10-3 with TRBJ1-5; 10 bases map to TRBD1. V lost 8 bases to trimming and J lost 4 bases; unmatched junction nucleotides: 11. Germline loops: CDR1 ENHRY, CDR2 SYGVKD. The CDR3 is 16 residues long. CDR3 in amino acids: CAIYRDRDRGNQPQHF. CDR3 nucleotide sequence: TGTGCCATCTACCGAGACCGGGACAGGGGTAATCAGCCCCAGCATTTT.

CDR3: CASSLDRTRHYNEQFF. The CDR3 nucleotides read TGTGCCAGCAGCTTGGACCGGACTCGACATTACAATGAGCAGTTCTTC. This chain connects TRBV5-6 to TRBJ2-1; a weak D match, TRBD2 (5 bases). The V gene's germline CDR1 is SGHDT and CDR2 YYEEEE. The V gene lost 0 bases and the J gene lost 4 bases, with 14 bases spanning the gap. This CDR3 spans 16 amino acids.

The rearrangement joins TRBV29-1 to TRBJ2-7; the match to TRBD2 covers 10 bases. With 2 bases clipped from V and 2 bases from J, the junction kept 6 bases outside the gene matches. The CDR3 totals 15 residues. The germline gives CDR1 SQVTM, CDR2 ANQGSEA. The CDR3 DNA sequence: TGCAGCGTTGAAACAGAGCGGGAGGGAACCTACGAGCAGTACTTC. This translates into CSVETEREGTYEQYF.

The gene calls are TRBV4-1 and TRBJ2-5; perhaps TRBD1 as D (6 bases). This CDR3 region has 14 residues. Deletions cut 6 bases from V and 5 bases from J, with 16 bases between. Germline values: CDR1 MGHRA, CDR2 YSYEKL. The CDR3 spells CASRLGADLETQYF. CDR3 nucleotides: TGCGCCAGCAGGCTGGGGGCGGATTTGGAGACCCAGTACTTC.